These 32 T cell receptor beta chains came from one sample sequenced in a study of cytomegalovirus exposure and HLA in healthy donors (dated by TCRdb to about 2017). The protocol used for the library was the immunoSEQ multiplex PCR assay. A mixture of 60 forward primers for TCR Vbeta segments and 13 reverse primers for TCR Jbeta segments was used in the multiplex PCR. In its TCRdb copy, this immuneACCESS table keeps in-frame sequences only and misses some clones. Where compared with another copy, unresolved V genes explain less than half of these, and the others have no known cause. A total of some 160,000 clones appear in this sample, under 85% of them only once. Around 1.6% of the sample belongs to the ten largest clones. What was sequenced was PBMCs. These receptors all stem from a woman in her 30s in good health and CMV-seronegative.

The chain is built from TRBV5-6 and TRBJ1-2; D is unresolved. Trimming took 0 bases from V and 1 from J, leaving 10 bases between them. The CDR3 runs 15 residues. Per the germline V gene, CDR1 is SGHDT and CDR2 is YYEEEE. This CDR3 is CASSLAVSYNYGYTF. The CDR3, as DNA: TGTGCCAGCAGCTTGGCTGTGTCTTATAACTATGGCTACACCTTC.

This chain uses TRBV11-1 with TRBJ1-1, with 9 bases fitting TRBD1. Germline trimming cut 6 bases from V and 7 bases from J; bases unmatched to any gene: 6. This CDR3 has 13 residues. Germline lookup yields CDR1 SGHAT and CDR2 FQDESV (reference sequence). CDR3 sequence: CASSPTGGSEAFF. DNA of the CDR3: TGTGCCAGCAGTCCCACAGGGGGCAGTGAAGCTTTCTTT.

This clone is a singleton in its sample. The CDR3 coding sequence is TGTGCCAGCAGCTTTGCCCTGGGAGGGGATACGCAGTATTTT. This encodes CASSFALGGDTQYF. The chain recombines TRBV7-3 with TRBJ2-3; 7 nucleotides agree with TRBD2. In germline, CDR1 is SGHTA, CDR2 FQGTGA. The CDR3 covers 14 residues. Trimming took 3 bases from V and 6 from J; bases not matched to a gene: 6. Combining the CDR3 with reference TRBV7-3 and TRBJ2-3 gives the whole variable domain GAGVSQTPSNKVTEKGKYVELRCDPISGHTALYWYRQSLGQGPEFLIYFQGTGAADDSGLPNDRFFAVRPEGSVSTLKIQRTERGDSAVYLCASSFALGGDTQYFGPGTRLTVL.

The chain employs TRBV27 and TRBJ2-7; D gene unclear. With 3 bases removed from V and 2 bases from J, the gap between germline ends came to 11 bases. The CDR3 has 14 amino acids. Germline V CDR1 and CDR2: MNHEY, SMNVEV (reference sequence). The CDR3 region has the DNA TGTGCCAGCAGTTTTTCAATTGGCCCCTACGAGCAGTACTTC. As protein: CASSFSIGPYEQYF.

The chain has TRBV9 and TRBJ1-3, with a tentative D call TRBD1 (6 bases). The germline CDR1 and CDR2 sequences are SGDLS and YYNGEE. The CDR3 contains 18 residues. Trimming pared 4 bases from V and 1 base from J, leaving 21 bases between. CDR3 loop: CASSSQLRGGGSGNTIYF. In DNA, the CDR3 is TGTGCCAGCAGCTCACAACTCCGAGGGGGGGGGTCTGGAAACACCATATATTTT. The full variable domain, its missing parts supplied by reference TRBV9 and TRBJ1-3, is DSGVTQTPKHLITATGQRVTLRCSPRSGDLSVYWYQQSLDQGLQFLIQYYNGEERAKGNILERFSAQQFPDLHSELNLSSLELGDSALYFCASSSQLRGGGSGNTIYFGEGSWLTVV.

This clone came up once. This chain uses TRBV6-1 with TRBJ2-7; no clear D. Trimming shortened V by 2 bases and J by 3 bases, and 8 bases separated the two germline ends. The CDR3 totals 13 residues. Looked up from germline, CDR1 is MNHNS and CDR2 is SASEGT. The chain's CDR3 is CASSEWRIYEQYF. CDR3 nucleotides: TGTGCCAGCAGTGAATGGAGAATCTACGAGCAGTACTTC.

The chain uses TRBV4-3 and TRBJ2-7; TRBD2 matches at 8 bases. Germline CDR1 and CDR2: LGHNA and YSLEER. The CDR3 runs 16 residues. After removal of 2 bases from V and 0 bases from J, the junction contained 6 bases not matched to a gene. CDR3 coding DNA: TGCGCCAGCAGCCAACGTCTTAGCGGGATCTCCTACGAGCAGTACTTC. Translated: CASSQRLSGISYEQYF.

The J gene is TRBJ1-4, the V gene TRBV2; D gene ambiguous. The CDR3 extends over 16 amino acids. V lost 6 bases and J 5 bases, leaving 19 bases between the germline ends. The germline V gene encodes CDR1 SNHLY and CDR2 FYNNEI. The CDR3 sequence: CASSLGTAALNEKLFF. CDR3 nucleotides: TGTGCCAGCAGCCTGGGCACAGCCGCCCTCAATGAAAAACTGTTTTTT.

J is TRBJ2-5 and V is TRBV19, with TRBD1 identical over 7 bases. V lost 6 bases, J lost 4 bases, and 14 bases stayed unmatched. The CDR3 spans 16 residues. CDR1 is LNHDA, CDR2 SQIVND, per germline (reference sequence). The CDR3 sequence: CASSIITGVPGETQYF. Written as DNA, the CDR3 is TGTGCCAGTAGCATAATCACAGGGGTCCCGGGAGAGACCCAGTACTTC.

The DNA for the CDR3 is TGTGCCAGCAGGCGCGATTCGGGACAGTCCCGATCTGGGGCCAACGTCCTGACTTTC. Protein sequence: CASRRDSGQSRSGANVLTF. V gene TRBV9 combines with J gene TRBJ2-6, with TRBD1 identical over 7 bases. With V trimmed by 5 bases and J by 1 base, 15 bases remained unmatched. CDR3 length: 19 residues. Germline CDR1 and CDR2: SGDLS and YYNGEE.

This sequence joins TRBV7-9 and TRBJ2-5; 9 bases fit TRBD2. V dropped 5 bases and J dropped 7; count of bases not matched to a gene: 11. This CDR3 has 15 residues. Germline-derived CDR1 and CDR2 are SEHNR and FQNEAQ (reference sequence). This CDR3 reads CASSPRIAGVGTQYF. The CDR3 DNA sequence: TGTGCCAGCAGCCCCCGTATAGCGGGAGTGGGGACCCAGTACTTC.

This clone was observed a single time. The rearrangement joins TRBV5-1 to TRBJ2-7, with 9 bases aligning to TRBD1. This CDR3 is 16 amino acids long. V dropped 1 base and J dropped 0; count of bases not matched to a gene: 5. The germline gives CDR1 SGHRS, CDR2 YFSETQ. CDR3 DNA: TGCGCCAGCAGCTTGAATGGACAGGGGCACTCCTACGAGCAGTACTTC. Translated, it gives CASSLNGQGHSYEQYF.

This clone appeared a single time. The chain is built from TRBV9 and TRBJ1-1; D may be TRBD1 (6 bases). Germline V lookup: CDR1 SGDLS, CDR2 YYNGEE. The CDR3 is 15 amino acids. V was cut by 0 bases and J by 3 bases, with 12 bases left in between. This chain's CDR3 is CASSVVNRVDTEAFF. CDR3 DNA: TGTGCCAGCAGCGTAGTCAACAGGGTCGACACTGAAGCTTTCTTT.

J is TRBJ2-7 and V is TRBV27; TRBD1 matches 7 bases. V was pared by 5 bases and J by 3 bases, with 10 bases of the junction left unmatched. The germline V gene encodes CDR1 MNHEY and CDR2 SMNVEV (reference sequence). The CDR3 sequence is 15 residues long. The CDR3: CASSPRSDRVYEQYF. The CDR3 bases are TGTGCCAGCAGTCCCAGGAGTGACAGGGTCTACGAGCAGTACTTC.

CDR3: CASRSTGMSTNEKLFF. In DNA, the CDR3 is TGTGCCAGTAGATCGACAGGGATGTCAACTAATGAAAAACTGTTTTTT. The rearrangement links TRBV19 to TRBJ1-4, with 7 bases identical to TRBD1. The junction had 7 bases not matched to a gene; V was cut back by 6 bases and J by 0 bases. Germline CDR1 and CDR2: LNHDA and SQIVND (reference sequence). The length of the CDR3 is 16 residues.

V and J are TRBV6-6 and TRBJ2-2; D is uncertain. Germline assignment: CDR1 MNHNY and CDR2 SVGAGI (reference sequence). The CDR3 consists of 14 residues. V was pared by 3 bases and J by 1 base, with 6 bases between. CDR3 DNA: TGTGCCAGCAGTTATGACAAGAACACCGGGGAGCTGTTTTTT. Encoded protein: CASSYDKNTGELFF.

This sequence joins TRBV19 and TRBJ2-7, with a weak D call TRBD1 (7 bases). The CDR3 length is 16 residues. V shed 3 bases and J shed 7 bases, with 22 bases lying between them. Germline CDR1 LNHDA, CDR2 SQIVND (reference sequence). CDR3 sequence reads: CASSITVEGAQGEQYF. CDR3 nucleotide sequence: TGTGCCAGTAGTATTACGGTGGAGGGGGCGCAAGGTGAGCAGTACTTC.

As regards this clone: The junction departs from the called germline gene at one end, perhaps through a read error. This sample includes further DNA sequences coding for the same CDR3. CDR3 bases: TGTGCCAGCAGCTTGGCCACAGGGACGAACACCGAAGCTTTCTTT. Residues: CASSLATGTNTEAFF. This chain uses TRBV5-6 with TRBJ1-1, with D maybe TRBD1 (6 bases). The CDR3 loop spans 15 amino acids. The germline V gene encodes CDR1 SGHDT and CDR2 YYEEEE. Supplemented by reference TRBV5-6 and TRBJ1-1, the full variable domain reads DAGVTQSPTHLIKTRGQQVTLRCSPKSGHDTVSWYQQALGQGPQFIFQYYEEEERQRGNFPDRFSGHQFPNYSSELNVNALLLGDSALYLCASSLATGTNTEAFFGQGTRLTVV.

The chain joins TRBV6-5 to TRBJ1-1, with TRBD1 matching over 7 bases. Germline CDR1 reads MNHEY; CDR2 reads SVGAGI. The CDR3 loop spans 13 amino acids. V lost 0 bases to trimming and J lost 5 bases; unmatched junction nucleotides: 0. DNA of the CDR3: TGTGCCAGCAGTTACTCGGGACAGACTGAAGCTTTCTTT. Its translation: CASSYSGQTEAFF.

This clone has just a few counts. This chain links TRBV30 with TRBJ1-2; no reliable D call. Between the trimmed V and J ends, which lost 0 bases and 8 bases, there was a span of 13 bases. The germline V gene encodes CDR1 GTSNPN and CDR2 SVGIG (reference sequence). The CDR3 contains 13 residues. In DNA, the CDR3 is TGTGCCTGGAGTGTACATGGCCCCAGAGGCTACACCTTC. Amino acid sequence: CAWSVHGPRGYTF.

The CDR3 spells CASSYRDRASEQYF. CDR3 sequence (DNA): TGTGCCAGCAGTTACAGGGACAGGGCTAGTGAGCAGTACTTC. The J gene is TRBJ2-5, the V gene TRBV6-6, with TRBD1 matching 9 bases. The CDR3 is 14 amino acids. The germline gives CDR1 MNHNY, CDR2 SVGAGI (reference sequence). After removal of 2 bases from V and 11 bases from J, the junction contained 9 bases not matched to a gene.

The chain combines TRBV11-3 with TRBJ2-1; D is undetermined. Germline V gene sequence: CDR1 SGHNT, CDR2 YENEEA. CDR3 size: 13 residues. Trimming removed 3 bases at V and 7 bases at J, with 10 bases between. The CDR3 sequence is CASSLSGRNEQFF. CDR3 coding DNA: TGTGCCAGCAGCTTGTCGGGTCGGAATGAGCAGTTCTTC.

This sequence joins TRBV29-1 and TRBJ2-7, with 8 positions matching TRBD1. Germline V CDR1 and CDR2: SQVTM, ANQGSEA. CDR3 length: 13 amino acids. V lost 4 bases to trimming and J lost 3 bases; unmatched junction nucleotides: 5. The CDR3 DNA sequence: TGCAGCGTTGGGGGGACAGGATACTACGAGCAGTACTTC. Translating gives CSVGGTGYYEQYF.

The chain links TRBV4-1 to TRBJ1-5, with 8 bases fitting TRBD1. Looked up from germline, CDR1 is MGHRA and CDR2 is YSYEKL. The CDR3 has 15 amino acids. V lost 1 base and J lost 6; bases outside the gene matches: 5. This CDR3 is CASSQAGQGGQPQHF. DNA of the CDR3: TGCGCCAGCAGCCAAGCCGGACAGGGAGGTCAGCCCCAGCATTTT.

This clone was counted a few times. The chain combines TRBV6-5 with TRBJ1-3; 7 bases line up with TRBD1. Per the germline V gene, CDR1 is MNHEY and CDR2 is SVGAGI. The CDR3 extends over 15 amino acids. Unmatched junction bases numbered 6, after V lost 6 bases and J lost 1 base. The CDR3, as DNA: TGTGCCAGCAGCCGACAGGGCAAATCTGGAAACACCATATATTTT. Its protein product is CASSRQGKSGNTIYF.

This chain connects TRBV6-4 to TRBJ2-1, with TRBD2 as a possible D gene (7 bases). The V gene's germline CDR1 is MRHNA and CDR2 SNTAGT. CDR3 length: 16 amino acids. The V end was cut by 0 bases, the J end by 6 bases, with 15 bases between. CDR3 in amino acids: CASSDSAGGPTNEQFF. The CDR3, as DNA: TGTGCCAGCAGTGACTCGGCCGGGGGGCCGACCAATGAGCAGTTCTTC.

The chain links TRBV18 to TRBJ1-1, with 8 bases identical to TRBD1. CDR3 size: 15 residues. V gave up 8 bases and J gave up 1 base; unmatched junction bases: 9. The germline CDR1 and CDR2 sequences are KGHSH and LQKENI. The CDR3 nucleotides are TGTGCCAGCCCCCTTTCAGGGGGCCGGAACACTGAAGCTTTCTTT. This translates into CASPLSGGRNTEAFF.

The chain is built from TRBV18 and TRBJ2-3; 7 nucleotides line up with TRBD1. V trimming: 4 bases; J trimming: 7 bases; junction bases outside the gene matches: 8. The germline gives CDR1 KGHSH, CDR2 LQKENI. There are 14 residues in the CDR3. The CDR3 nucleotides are TGTGCCAGCTCACTCGCCGGGACAGTCTATACGCAGTATTTT. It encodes CASSLAGTVYTQYF. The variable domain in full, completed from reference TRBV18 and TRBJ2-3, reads NAGVMQNPRHLVRRRGQEARLRCSPMKGHSHVYWYRQLPEEGLKFMVYLQKENIIDESGMPKERFSAEFPKEGPSILRIQQVVRGDSAAYFCASSLAGTVYTQYFGPGTRLTVL.

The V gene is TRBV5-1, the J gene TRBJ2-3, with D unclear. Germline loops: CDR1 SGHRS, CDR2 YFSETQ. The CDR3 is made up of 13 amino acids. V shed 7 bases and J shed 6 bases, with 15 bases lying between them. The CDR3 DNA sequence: TGCGCCAGCTCCCCCCGCTCCGGGGATACGCAGTATTTT. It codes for CASSPRSGDTQYF. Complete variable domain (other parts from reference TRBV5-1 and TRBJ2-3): KAGVTQTPRYLIKTRGQQVTLSCSPISGHRSVSWYQQTPGQGLQFLFEYFSETQRNKGNFPGRFSGRQFSNSRSEMNVSTLELGDSALYLCASSPRSGDTQYFGPGTRLTVL.

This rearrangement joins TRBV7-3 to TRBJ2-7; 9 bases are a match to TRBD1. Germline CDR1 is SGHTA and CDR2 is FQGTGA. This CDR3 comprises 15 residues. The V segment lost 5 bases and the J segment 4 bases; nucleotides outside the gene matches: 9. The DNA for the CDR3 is TGTGCCAGCAGCCTACAGGGGGCGCAAGGTTACGAGCAGTACTTC. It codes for CASSLQGAQGYEQYF.

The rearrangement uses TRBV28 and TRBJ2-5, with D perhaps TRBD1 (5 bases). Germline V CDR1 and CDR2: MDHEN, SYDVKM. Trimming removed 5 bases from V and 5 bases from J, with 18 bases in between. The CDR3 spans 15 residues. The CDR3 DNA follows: TGTGCCAGCAGTCCAGCCACCCAGGGATTCGAGACCCAGTACTTC. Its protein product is CASSPATQGFETQYF. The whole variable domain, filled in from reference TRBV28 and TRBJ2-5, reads DVKVTQSSRYLVKRTGEKVFLECVQDMDHENMFWYRQDPGLGLRLIYFSYDVKMKEKGDIPEGYSVSREKKERFSLILESASTNQTSMYLCASSPATQGFETQYFGPGTRLLVL.

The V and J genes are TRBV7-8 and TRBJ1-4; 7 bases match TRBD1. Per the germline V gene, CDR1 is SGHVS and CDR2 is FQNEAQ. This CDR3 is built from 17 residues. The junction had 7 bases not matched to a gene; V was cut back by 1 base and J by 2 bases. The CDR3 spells CASSLEYPGQTNEKLFF. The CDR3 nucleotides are TGTGCCAGCAGCTTAGAGTACCCGGGACAGACTAATGAAAAACTGTTTTTT.